The 6 T cell receptor beta chains listed next were all sequenced from one sample in a study of T cell changes during pregnancy in multiple sclerosis. Sequenced by immunoSEQ multiplex PCR; TCRdb stores in-frame clones only, minus some. The sample lists some 74,000 clones, approximately 92% occurring once. Sample: peripheral blood, taken before pregnancy. The receptors come from a female donor with multiple sclerosis, enrolled in a pregnancy study.

The chain combines TRBV29-1 with TRBJ2-5; possible D gene TRBD2, 5 bases. The CDR3 covers 12 residues. Trimming cost V 2 bases and J 4 bases, with 8 bases left between them. Germline assignment: CDR1 SQVTM and CDR2 ANQGSEA. CDR3 coding DNA: TGCAGCGTTGAAAAACTAGGAGAGACCCAGTACTTC. It yields the protein CSVEKLGETQYF.

The CDR3: CASTLPGLAGRGNEQFF. The CDR3 DNA is TGTGCCAGCACCCTACCCGGACTAGCGGGTAGGGGGAATGAGCAGTTCTTC. The chain links TRBV7-2 to TRBJ2-1; 11 bases are a match to TRBD2. This CDR3 has 17 amino acids. The germline V gene encodes CDR1 SGHTA and CDR2 FQGNSA. V lost 7 bases and J lost 7; bases outside the gene matches: 15.

The rearrangement uses TRBV10-3 and TRBJ1-2, with a weak D call TRBD1 (6 bases). The CDR3 has 14 amino acids. V was cut by 5 bases and J by 2 bases, with 12 bases left in between. Germline CDR1 is ENHRY and CDR2 is SYGVKD. The CDR3 spells CAISPDSLNYGYTF. CDR3 DNA: TGTGCCATCAGTCCGGACAGCCTAAACTATGGCTACACCTTC.

The J gene is TRBJ1-2, the V gene TRBV11-2; 7 bases match TRBD1. The CDR3 consists of 13 residues. Trimming removed 6 bases from V and 4 bases from J; junction bases left unmatched: 5. Germline V gives CDR1 SGHAT, CDR2 FQNNGV. As DNA, the CDR3 is TGTGCCAGCAGTTACCGGGACAGCTATGGCTACACCTTC. Its translation: CASSYRDSYGYTF.

The chain combines TRBV4-3 with TRBJ2-7; D gene uncertain. The CDR3 runs 15 residues. Germline CDR1 LGHNA, CDR2 YSLEER. V dropped 0 bases and J dropped 0 bases, with 9 bases sitting between them. This CDR3 is CASSQDFDTSYEQYF. The CDR3 DNA sequence: TGCGCCAGCAGCCAAGATTTTGACACCTCCTACGAGCAGTACTTC.

The chain couples TRBV27 to TRBJ2-7, with TRBD1 identical over 12 bases. Looked up from germline, CDR1 is MNHEY and CDR2 is SMNVEV (reference sequence). The CDR3 consists of 19 residues. The junction had 14 bases not matched to a gene; V was cut back by 5 bases and J by 0 bases. The CDR3 DNA reads TGTGCCAGCAGTCCCAGCCGGGACAGGGGGCTTCTGTTCTCCTACGAGCAGTACTTC. Its translation is CASSPSRDRGLLFSYEQYF.